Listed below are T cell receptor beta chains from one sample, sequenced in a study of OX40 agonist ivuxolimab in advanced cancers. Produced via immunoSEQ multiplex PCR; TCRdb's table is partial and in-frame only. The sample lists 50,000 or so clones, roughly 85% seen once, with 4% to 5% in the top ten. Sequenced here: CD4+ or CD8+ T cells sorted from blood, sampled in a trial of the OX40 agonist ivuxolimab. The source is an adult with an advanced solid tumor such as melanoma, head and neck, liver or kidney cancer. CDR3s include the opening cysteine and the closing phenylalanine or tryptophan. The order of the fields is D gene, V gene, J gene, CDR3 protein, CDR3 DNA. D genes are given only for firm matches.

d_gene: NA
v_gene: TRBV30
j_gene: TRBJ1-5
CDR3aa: CAWRSGDQPQHF
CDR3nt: TGTGCCTGGAGGTCAGGTGATCAGCCCCAGCATTTT

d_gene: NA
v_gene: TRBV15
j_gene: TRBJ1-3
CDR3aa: CAASIGGLYSGNTIYF
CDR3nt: TGTGCCGCATCGATTGGGGGGCTTTACTCTGGAAACACCATATATTTT

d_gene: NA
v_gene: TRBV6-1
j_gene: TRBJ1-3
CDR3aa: CASRRSSNSGNTIYF
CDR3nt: TGTGCCAGCAGACGGTCATCGAACTCTGGAAACACCATATATTTT

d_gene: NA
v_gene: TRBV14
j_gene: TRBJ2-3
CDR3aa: CASSQDGGKTDTQYF
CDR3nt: TGTGCCAGCAGCCAAGATGGAGGGAAGACAGATACGCAGTATTTT

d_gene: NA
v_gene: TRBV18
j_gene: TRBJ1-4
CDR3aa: CASSSGATNEKLFF
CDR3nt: TGTGCCAGCTCTTCTGGGGCAACTAATGAAAAACTGTTTTTT

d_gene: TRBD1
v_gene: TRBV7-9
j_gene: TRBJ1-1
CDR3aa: CASTKDRANTEAFF
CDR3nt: TGTGCCAGCACCAAGGACAGGGCGAACACTGAAGCTTTCTTT

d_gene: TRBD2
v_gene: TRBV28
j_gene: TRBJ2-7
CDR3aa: CASSFSGPPSTYEQYF
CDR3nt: TGTGCCAGCAGTTTTAGCGGGCCCCCCTCAACATACGAGCAGTACTTC

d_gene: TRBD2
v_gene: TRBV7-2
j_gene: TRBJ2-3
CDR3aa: CASSRTTSASTDTQYF
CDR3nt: TGTGCCAGCAGCCGAACGACTAGCGCTAGCACAGATACGCAGTATTTT

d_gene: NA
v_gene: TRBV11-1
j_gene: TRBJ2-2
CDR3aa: CASSTGGLTGELFF
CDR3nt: TGTGCCAGCAGCACCGGAGGACTAACCGGGGAGCTGTTTTTT

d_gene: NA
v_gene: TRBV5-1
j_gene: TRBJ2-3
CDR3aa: CASSKGVTDTQYF
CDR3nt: TGCGCCAGCAGTAAGGGGGTTACAGATACGCAGTATTTT

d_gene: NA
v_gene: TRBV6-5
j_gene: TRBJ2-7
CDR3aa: CASGYIYEQYF
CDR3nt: TGTGCCAGCGGCTACATCTACGAGCAGTACTTC

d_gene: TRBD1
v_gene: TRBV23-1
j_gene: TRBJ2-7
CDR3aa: CASSQRKGQGKGYEQYF
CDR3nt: TGCGCCAGCAGTCAAAGGAAGGGACAGGGGAAAGGCTACGAGCAGTACTTC

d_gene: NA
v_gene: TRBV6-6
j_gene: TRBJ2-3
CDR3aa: CASTHPGADTQYF
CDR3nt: TGTGCCAGTACCCACCCGGGCGCAGATACGCAGTATTTT

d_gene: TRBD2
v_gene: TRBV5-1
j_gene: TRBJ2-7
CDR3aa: CASSFSTSEYLSSYEQYF
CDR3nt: TGCGCCAGCAGCTTCTCCACTAGCGAATACTTGAGCTCCTACGAGCAGTACTTC

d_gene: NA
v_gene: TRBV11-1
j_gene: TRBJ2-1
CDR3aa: CASGMEEVSEQFF
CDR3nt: TGTGCCAGCGGAATGGAAGAGGTTTCGGAGCAGTTCTTC